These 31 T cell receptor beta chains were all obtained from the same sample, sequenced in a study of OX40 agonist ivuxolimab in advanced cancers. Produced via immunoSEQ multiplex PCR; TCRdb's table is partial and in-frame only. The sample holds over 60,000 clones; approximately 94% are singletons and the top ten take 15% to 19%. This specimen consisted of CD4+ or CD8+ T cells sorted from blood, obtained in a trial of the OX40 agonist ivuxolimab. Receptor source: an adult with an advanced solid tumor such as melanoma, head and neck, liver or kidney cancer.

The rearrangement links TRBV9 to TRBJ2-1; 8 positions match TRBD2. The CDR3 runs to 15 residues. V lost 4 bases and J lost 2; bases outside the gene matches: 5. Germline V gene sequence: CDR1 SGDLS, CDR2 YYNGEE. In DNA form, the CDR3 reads TGTGCCAGCAGCCTAAGCGGGAGCCCCTACAATGAGCAGTTCTTC. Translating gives CASSLSGSPYNEQFF.

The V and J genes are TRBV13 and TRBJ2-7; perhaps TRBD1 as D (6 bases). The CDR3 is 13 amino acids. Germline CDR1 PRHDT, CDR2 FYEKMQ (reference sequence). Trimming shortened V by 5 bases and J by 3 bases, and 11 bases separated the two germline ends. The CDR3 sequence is CASSQGKGYEQYF. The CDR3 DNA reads TGTGCCAGCAGCCAGGGGAAGGGCTACGAGCAGTACTTC.

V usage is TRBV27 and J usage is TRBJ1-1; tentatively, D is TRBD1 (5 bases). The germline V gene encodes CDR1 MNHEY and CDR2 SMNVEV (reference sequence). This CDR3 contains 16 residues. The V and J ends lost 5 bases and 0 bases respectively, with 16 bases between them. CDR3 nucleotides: TGTGCCAGCAGTCCCGCCTTTGGGGGAATGAACACTGAAGCTTTCTTT. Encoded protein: CASSPAFGGMNTEAFF.

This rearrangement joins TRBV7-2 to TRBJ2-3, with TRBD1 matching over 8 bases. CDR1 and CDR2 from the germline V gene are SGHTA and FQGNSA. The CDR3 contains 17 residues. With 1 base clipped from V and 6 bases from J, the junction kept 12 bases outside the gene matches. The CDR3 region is CASSLGPDRVGFDTQYF. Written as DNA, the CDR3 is TGTGCCAGCAGCTTAGGCCCGGACAGGGTGGGGTTTGATACGCAGTATTTT. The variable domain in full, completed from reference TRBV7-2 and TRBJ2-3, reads GAGVSQSPSNKVTEKGKDVELRCDPISGHTALYWYRQSLGQGLEFLIYFQGNSAPDKSGLPSDRFSAERTGGSVSTLTIQRTQQEDSAVYLCASSLGPDRVGFDTQYFGPGTRLTVL.

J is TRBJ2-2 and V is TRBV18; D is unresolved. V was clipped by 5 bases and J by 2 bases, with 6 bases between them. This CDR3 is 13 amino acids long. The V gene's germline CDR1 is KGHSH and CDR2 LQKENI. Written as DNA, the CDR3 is TGTGCCAGCTCAGACTTAAACACCGGGGAGCTGTTTTTT. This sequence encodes CASSDLNTGELFF. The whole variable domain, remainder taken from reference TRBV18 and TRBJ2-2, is NAGVMQNPRHLVRRRGQEARLRCSPMKGHSHVYWYRQLPEEGLKFMVYLQKENIIDESGMPKERFSAEFPKEGPSILRIQQVVRGDSAAYFCASSDLNTGELFFGEGSRLTVL.

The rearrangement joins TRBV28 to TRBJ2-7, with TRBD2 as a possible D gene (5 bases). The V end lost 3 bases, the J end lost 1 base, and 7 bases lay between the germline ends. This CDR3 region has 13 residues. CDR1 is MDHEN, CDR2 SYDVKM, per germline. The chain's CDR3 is CASSFPGSYEQYF. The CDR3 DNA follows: TGTGCCAGCAGTTTTCCGGGGTCCTACGAGCAGTACTTC.

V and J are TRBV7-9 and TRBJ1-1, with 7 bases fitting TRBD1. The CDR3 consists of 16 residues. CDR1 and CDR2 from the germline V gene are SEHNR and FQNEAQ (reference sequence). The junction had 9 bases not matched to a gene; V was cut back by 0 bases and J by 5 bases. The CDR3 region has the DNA TGTGCCAGCAGCTTAGCCCACGGAGGGGGCGAAACTGAAGCTTTCTTT. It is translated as CASSLAHGGGETEAFF.

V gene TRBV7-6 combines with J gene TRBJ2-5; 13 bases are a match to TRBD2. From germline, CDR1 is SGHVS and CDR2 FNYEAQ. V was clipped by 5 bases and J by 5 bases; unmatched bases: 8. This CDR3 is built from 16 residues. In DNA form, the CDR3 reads TGTGCCAGCAGCCCATTCCCGGGACTAGCGGGGGAGACCCAGTACTTC. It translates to CASSPFPGLAGETQYF.

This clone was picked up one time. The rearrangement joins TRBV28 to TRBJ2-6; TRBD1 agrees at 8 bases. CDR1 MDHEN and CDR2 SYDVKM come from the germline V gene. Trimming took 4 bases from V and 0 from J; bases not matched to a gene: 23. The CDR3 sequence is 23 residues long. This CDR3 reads CASSSMRLGTGGDLSSGANVLTF. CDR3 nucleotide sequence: TGTGCCAGCAGTTCCATGAGGCTGGGAACAGGGGGAGATTTAAGCTCTGGGGCCAACGTCCTGACTTTC.

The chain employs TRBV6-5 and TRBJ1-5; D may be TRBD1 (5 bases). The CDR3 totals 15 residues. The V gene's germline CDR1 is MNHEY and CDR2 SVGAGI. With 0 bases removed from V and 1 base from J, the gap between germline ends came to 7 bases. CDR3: CASSYSAGSNQPQHF. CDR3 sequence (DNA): TGTGCCAGCAGTTACTCGGCAGGGAGCAATCAGCCCCAGCATTTT.

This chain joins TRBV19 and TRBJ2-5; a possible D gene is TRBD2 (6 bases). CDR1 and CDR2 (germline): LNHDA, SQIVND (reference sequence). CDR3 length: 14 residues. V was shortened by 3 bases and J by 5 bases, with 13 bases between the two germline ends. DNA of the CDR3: TGTGCCAGTAGTATGGGGACTTGGGAGGAGACCCAGTACTTC. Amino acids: CASSMGTWEETQYF.

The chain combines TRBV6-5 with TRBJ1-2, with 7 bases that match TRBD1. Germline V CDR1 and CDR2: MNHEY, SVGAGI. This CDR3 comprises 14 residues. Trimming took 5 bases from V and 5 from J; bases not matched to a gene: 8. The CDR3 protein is CASSQMTGSYGYTF. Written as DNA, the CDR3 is TGTGCCAGCAGTCAGATGACAGGGTCATATGGCTACACCTTC.

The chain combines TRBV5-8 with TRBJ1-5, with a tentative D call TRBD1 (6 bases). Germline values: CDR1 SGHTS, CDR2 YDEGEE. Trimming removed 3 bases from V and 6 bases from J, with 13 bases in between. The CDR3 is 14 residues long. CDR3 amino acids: CASSWRRGGQPQHF. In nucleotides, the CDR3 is TGTGCCAGCAGCTGGAGGAGAGGGGGTCAGCCCCAGCATTTT.

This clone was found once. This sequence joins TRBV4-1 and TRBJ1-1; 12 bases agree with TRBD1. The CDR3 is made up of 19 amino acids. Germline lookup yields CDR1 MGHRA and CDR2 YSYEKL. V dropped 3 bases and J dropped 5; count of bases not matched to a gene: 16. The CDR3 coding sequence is TGCGCCAGCAGCCAGGAAATTTTCCGGGACAGGGGGCGACAGACTGAAGCTTTCTTT. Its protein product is CASSQEIFRDRGRQTEAFF.

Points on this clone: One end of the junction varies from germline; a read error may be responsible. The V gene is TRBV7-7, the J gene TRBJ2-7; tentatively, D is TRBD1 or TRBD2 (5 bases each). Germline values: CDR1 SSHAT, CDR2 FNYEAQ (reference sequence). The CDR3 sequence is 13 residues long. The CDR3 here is CASSSGPLNEQYF. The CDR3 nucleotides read TGTGCTAGCAGCTCGGGACCCCTCAACGAGCAGTACTTC.

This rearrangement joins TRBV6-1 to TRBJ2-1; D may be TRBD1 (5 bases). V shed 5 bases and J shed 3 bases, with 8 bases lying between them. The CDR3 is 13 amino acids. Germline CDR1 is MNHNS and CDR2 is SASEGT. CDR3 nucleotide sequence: TGTGCCAGCAGTACACAGGTCTACAATGAGCAGTTCTTC. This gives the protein CASSTQVYNEQFF.

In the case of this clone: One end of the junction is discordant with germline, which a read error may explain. DNA for the CDR3: TGTGCTAGCAGTACTCTGGGATCCTACGAGCAGTACTTC. It is translated as CASSTLGSYEQYF. This chain links TRBV7-7 with TRBJ2-7; D gene unclear. The CDR3 has 13 amino acids. Germline V gene lookup returns CDR1 SSHAT and CDR2 FNYEAQ (reference sequence).

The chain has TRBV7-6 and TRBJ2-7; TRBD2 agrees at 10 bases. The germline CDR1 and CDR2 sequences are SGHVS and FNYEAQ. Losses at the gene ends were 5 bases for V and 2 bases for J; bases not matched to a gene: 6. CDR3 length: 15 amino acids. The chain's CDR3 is CASSPASGGTYEQYF. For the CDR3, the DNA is TGTGCCAGCAGCCCCGCTAGCGGGGGTACCTACGAGCAGTACTTC.

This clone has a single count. The CDR3 reads CASSHSRTGGSTEQYF. The CDR3 nucleotides read TGCGCCAGCAGCCATTCCCGGACAGGGGGTTCTACGGAGCAGTACTTC. The chain uses TRBV4-3 and TRBJ2-7, with TRBD1 identical over 10 bases. The germline gives CDR1 LGHNA, CDR2 YSLEER. This CDR3 comprises 16 residues. After removal of 3 bases from V and 7 bases from J, the junction contained 12 bases not matched to a gene.

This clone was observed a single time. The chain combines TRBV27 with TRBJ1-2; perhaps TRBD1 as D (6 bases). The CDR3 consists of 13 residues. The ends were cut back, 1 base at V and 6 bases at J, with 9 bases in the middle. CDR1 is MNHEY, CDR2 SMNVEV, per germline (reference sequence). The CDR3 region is CASSLWSGDGYTF. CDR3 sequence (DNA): TGTGCCAGCAGTTTATGGTCAGGGGATGGCTACACCTTC.

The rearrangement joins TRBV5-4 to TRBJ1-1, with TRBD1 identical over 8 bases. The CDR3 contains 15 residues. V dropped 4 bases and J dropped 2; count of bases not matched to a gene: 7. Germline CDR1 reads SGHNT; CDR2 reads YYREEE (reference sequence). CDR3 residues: CASSPWTGINTEAFF. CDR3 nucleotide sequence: TGTGCCAGCAGCCCCTGGACAGGGATTAACACTGAAGCTTTCTTT. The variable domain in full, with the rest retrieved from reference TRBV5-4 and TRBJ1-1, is ETGVTQSPTHLIKTRGQQVTLRCSSQSGHNTVSWYQQALGQGPQFIFQYYREEENGRGNFPPRFSGLQFPNYSSELNVNALELDDSALYLCASSPWTGINTEAFFGQGTRLTVV.

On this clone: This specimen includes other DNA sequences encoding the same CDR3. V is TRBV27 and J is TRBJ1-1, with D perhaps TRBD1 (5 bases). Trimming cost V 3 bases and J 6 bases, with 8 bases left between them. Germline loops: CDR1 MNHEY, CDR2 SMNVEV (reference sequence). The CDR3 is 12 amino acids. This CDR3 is CASSFGGSEAFF. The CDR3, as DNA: TGTGCCAGCAGTTTCGGGGGGTCTGAAGCTTTCTTT.

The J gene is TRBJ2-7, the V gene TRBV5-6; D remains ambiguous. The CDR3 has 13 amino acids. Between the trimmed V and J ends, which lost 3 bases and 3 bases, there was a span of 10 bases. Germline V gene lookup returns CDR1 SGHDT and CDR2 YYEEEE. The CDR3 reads CASSWGKGYEQYF. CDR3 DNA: TGTGCCAGCAGCTGGGGTAAGGGCTACGAGCAGTACTTC.

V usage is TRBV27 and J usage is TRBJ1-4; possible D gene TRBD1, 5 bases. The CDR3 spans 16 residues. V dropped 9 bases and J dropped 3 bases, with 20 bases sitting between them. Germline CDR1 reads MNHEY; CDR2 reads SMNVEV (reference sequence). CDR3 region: CASSRWGFSANEKLFF. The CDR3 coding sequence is TGTGCCAGTTCCCGGTGGGGGTTCTCAGCTAATGAAAAACTGTTTTTT. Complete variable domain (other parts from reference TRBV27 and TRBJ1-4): EAQVTQNPRYLITVTGKKLTVTCSQNMNHEYMSWYRQDPGLGLRQIYYSMNVEVTDKGDVPEGYKVSRKEKRNFPLILESPSPNQTSLYFCASSRWGFSANEKLFFGSGTQLSVL.

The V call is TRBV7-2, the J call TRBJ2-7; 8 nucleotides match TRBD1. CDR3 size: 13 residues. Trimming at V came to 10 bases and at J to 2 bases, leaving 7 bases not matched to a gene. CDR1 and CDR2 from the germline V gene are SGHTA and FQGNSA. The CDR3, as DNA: TGTGCCATCCGGACAGGGATGACCTACGAGCAGTACTTC. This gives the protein CAIRTGMTYEQYF.

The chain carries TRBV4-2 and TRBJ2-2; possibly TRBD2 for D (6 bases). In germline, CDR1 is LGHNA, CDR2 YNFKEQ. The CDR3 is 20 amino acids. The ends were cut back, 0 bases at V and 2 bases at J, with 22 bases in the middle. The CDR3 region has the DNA TGTGCCAGCAGCCAAGATCTTATGGACTACAGGACTAAAAACACCGGGGAGCTGTTTTTT. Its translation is CASSQDLMDYRTKNTGELFF.

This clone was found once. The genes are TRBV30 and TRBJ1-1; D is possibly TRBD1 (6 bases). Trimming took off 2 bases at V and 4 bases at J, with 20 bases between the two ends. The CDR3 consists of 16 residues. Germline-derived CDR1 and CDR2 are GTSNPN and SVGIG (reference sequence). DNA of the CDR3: TGTGCCTGGAGTCCAGGGGCAGGGACCTTGAGCACTGAAGCTTTCTTT. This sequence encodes CAWSPGAGTLSTEAFF. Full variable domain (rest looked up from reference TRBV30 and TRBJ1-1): SQTIHQWPATLVQPVGSPLSLECTVEGTSNPNLYWYRQAAGRGLQLLFYSVGIGQISSEVPQNLSASRPQDRQFILSSKKLLLSDSGFYLCAWSPGAGTLSTEAFFGQGTRLTVV.

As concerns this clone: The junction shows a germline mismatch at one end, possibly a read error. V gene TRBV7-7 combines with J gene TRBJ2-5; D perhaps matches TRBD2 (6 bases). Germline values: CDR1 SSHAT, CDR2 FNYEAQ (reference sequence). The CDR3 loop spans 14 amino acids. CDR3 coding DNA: TGTGCTAGCAGTCCTGGGAGGTCCTTGGGGACCCAGTACTTC. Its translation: CASSPGRSLGTQYF.

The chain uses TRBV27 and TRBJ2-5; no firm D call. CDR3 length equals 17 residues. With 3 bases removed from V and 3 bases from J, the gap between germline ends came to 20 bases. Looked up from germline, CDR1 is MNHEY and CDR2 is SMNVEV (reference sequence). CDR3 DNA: TGTGCCAGCAGTTTGAATTTCCGGGTACCCAGTAAAGAGACCCAGTACTTC. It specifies CASSLNFRVPSKETQYF.

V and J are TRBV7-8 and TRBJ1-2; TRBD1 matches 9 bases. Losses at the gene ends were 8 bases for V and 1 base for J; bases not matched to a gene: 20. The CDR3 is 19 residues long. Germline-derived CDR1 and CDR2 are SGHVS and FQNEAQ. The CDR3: CASVGETLGTGPVNYGYTF. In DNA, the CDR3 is TGTGCCAGCGTGGGGGAAACTCTGGGGACAGGGCCGGTTAACTATGGCTACACCTTC.

The DNA of the CDR3 is TGCGCCAGCAGCCGGCCGGGACAGGGGGCGGAAAAACTGTTTTTT. It specifies CASSRPGQGAEKLFF. V gene TRBV4-1 combines with J gene TRBJ1-4; 12 nucleotides agree with TRBD1. V trimming: 4 bases; J trimming: 8 bases; junction bases outside the gene matches: 5. CDR3 length equals 15 residues. Germline CDR1 MGHRA, CDR2 YSYEKL.